This T cell receptor beta chain emerged from a study of blood T cells in healthy people across ages. This clonotype showed up just a few times. Sample-barcoded 5' priming and a J-beta primer mix drove a second PCR of roughly 7 to 11 cycles. TCRdb itself ran the 5' RACE reads through MiXCR, one entry per CDR3 protein. The sample consists of about 780,000 distinct CDR3 sequences, around a quarter of them appearing once. V gave up 0 bases and J gave up 8 bases, with 8 bases separating them. Germline assignment: CDR1 SGDLS and CDR2 YYNGEE. The CDR3 loop spans 12 amino acids. This sample also belongs to another study, concerning T cells of mothers and their children.

The sequence was obtained from a boy younger than 18 in good health. The sequencing sample was made of blood. The chain has TRBV9 and TRBJ2-5, with D possibly being TRBD2 (5 bases). CDR3 loop: CASSVEGVTQYF. DNA of the CDR3: TGTGCCAGCAGCGTAGAGGGAGTAACCCAGTACTTC. The full variable domain, completed using reference TRBV9 and TRBJ2-5, is DSGVTQTPKHLITATGQRVTLRCSPRSGDLSVYWYQQSLDQGLQFLIQYYNGEERAKGNILERFSAQQFPDLHSELNLSSLELGDSALYFCASSVEGVTQYFGPGTRLLVL.